What follows describes a single T cell receptor (beta chain). The antigen is not known. V dropped 3 bases and J dropped 1 base, with 3 bases sitting between them. Per the germline V gene, CDR1 is SQVTM and CDR2 is ANQGSEA. CDR3 size: 11 residues. Unique molecular identifiers were built into the TCR beta cDNA libraries. The source material, 1 to 10 million T cells, gave rise to 400,000 to 550,000 cDNA molecules. MiXCR was run by TCRdb on the PCR reads, yielding one entry per CDR3 protein. The sample has over 300,000 distinct CDR3 sequences, less than 40% seen once; the top ten hold about an eighth. These data originate in a study of post-analysis software for immune sequencing data. Study-wide points: The study found TRBV5-6, TRBV5-1 and TRBV20-1 among five TRBV segments more frequent in patients than controls. Batch-matched samples strongly co-clustered by F measure. For normalized Chao1 diversity, multiple sclerosis patients scored significantly lower than controls did.

The receptor was derived from a girl aged 5-17 years with multiple sclerosis. Material: blood. The chain uses TRBV29-1 and TRBJ1-2; no definite D call. As DNA, the CDR3 is TGCAGCGTTGAGCTTAACTATGGCTACACCTTC. This codes for CSVELNYGYTF.